This T cell receptor beta chain originates from a study of T cell changes during pregnancy in multiple sclerosis. J lost 2 bases, V lost 0 bases, and 2 bases had no gene match. The CDR3 is 15 amino acids. CDR1 MNHNS and CDR2 SASEGT come from the germline V gene. Method: immunoSEQ multiplex PCR; TCRdb's copy keeps in-frame clones and lacks some. The table shows about 110,000 clones, with 91% occurring only once. The chain links TRBV6-1 to TRBJ2-7, with 9 bases fitting TRBD2. The material sequenced was peripheral blood, taken after pregnancy. The source of this sequence is a female donor with multiple sclerosis, enrolled in a pregnancy study. CDR3 nucleotide sequence: TGTGCCAGCAGTGAAGCGACTAGCGGCCCCTACGAGCAGTACTTC. Translation gives CASSEATSGPYEQYF.